The 9 T cell receptor beta chains below come from one sample, sequenced in a study of T cells after yellow fever vaccination. MiXCR was run by TCRdb on the 5' RACE reads, yielding one entry per CDR3 protein. Among hundreds of thousands of distinct CDR3 sequences listed, less than 25% were seen once. The sequences come from PBMCs, collected roughly 20 days after the first yellow fever vaccination. These receptors came from a man younger than 35 who received the YFV17D yellow fever vaccine.

This clonotype has a handful of counts. The chain combines TRBV24-1 with TRBJ2-7; either TRBD1 or TRBD2 may fit D (5 bases each). CDR1 KGHDR and CDR2 SFDVKD come from the germline V gene. Trimming pared 4 bases from V and 3 bases from J, leaving 21 bases between. The CDR3 contains 17 residues. CDR3 in amino acids: CATSDLARDRIFYEQYV. The CDR3 coding sequence is TGTGCCACCAGTGACTTGGCCCGGGACCGAATTTTCTACGAGCAGTACGTC.

This clonotype was found a few times. The chain recombines TRBV28 with TRBJ2-1, with D possibly being TRBD1 (6 bases). Germline assignment: CDR1 MDHEN and CDR2 SYDVKM. Trimming took off 5 bases at V and 7 bases at J, with 12 bases between the two ends. There are 13 residues in the CDR3. CDR3 amino acids: CASSKWQGNEQFF. In nucleotides, the CDR3 is TGTGCCAGCAGTAAGTGGCAGGGGAATGAGCAGTTCTTC.

This clonotype was picked up many times. This chain uses TRBV15 with TRBJ2-7; unclear D gene. The V and J ends lost 1 base and 0 bases respectively, with 7 bases between them. The CDR3 has 14 amino acids. Per germline, CDR1 LNHNV and CDR2 YYDKDF (reference sequence). The CDR3 region is CATSRGFSSYEQYF. CDR3 DNA sequence: TGTGCCACCAGCAGAGGATTTAGCTCCTACGAGCAGTACTTC.

This clonotype was observed many times. The V call is TRBV7-2, the J call TRBJ1-1; D call uncertain. This CDR3 comprises 13 residues. Trimming pared 1 base from V and 3 bases from J, leaving 6 bases between. Germline assignment: CDR1 SGHTA and CDR2 FQGNSA. As DNA, the CDR3 is TGTGCCAGCAGCTTAGTTTTGGACACTGAAGCTTTCTTT. Encoded protein: CASSLVLDTEAFF.

The chain employs TRBV20-1 and TRBJ2-1; D possibly corresponds to TRBD2 (6 bases). Trimming pared 7 bases from V and 2 bases from J, leaving 12 bases between. Germline lookup yields CDR1 DFQATT and CDR2 SNEGSKA (reference sequence). The CDR3 totals 13 residues. The chain's CDR3 is CSGSRGPYNEQFF. DNA for the CDR3: TGCAGTGGTTCGCGGGGTCCCTACAATGAGCAGTTCTTC.

The sample holds many counts of this clonotype. The J gene is TRBJ2-7, the V gene TRBV5-1, with 10 bases that match TRBD2. The junction had 5 bases not matched to a gene; V was cut back by 0 bases and J by 8 bases. There are 14 residues in the CDR3. CDR1 is SGHRS, CDR2 YFSETQ, per germline. The CDR3 here is CASSLELAGGKQYV. The CDR3 DNA follows: TGCGCCAGCAGCTTGGAATTAGCGGGGGGAAAGCAGTACGTC.

The chain recombines TRBV7-9 with TRBJ1-4; D not resolved. In germline, CDR1 is SEHNR, CDR2 FQNEAQ (reference sequence). The CDR3 loop spans 14 amino acids. V shed 1 base and J shed 7 bases, with 10 bases lying between them. The DNA for the CDR3 is TGTGCCAGCAGCTTAGGAGTGTTAGGTGAAAAACTGTTTTTT. It codes for CASSLGVLGEKLFF.

This clonotype appeared a few times. The CDR3 DNA reads TGTGCCAGCAGCTTGCGGGTAGGAACAGGGGGCACTGAAGCTTTCTTT. Translating it yields CASSLRVGTGGTEAFF. The chain uses TRBV5-6 and TRBJ1-1; 8 nucleotides line up with TRBD1. The CDR3 is 16 residues long. Trimming took 1 base from V and 4 from J; bases not matched to a gene: 9. Germline CDR1 and CDR2: SGHDT and YYEEEE.

The rearrangement uses TRBV6-5 and TRBJ2-7; no firm D call. Germline V lookup: CDR1 MNHEY, CDR2 SVGAGI. Trimming left V 2 bases short and J 0 bases short, with 11 bases between. This CDR3 has 15 residues. The CDR3 DNA reads TGTGCCAGCAGTTACGCGAGTGCGAGCTCCTACGAGCAGTACGTC. It specifies CASSYASASSYEQYV.